This TCR beta chain was sequenced during a study of cytomegalovirus exposure and HLA in healthy donors. PCR primers comprised 60 Vbeta and 13 Jbeta primers. Methods used by the authors: About 80 million unique TCR beta chains, 10 million to 13 million of them shared, were counted by a later analysis. Generated by immunoSEQ multiplex PCR, the TCRdb table keeps only in-frame clones and is missing some. V, J and clone size derive from that table, while D and trimming were established from the DNA sequence. Among about 55,000 clones listed, about 82% were seen once. Study-wide results and limits: Among the sequence variants, a highly shared cluster was likely an artifact of sequencing.

The germline gives CDR1 SGDLS, CDR2 YYNGEE. The ends were cut back, 0 bases at V and 8 bases at J, with 9 bases in the middle. The CDR3 covers 13 residues. As regards this clone: Its antigen is still unknown.

The sequence came from a man under 40 in good health and CMV-seronegative. The rearrangement links TRBV9 to TRBJ2-1, with D possibly TRBD1 on 5 matching bases. Sequenced input: PBMCs. CDR3 residues: CASSVGGSDEQFF. CDR3 nucleotides: TGTGCCAGCAGCGTAGGGGGCTCTGATGAGCAGTTCTTC.